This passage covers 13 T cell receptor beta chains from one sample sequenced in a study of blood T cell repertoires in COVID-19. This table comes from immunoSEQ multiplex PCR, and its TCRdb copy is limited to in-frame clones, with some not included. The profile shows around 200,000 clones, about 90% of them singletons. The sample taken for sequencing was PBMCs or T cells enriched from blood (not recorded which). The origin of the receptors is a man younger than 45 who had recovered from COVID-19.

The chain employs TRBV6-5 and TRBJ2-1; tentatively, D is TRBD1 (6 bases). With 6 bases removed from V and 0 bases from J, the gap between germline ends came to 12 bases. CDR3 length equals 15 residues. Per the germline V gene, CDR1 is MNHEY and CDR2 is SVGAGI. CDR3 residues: CASRGTGSSYNEQFF. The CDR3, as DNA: TGTGCCAGCAGAGGCACAGGGTCCTCCTACAATGAGCAGTTCTTC.

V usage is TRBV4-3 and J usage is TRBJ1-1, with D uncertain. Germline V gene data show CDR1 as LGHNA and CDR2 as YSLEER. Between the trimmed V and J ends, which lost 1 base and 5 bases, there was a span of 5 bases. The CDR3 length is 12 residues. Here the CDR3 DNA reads TGCGCCAGCAGCCAAGGGGAGACTGAAGCTTTCTTT. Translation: CASSQGETEAFF.

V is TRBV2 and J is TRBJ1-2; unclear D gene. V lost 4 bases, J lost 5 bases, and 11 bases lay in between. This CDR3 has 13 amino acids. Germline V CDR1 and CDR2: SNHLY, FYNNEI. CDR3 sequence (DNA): TGTGCCAGCAGTGTGTTTGGAGGGTATGGCTACACCTTC. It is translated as CASSVFGGYGYTF.

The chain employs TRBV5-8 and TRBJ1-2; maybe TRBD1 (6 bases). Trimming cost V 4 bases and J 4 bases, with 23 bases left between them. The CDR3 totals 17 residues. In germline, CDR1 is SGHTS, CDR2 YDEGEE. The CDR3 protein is CASSRTLGVDRSYGYTF. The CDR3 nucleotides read TGTGCCAGCAGCCGTACCCTCGGGGTAGACAGGAGCTATGGCTACACCTTC.

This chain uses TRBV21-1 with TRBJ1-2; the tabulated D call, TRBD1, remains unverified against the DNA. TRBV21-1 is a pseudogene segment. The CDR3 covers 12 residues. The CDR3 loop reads CASSTGNYGYTF. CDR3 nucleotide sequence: TGTGCCAGCAGCACAGGGAACTATGGCTACACCTTC.

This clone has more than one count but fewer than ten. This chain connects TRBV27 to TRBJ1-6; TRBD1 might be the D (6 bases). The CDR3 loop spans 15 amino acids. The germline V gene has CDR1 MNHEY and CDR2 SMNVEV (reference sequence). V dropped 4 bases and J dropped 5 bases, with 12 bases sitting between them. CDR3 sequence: CASSSGQWNNSPLHF. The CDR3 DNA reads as TGTGCCAGCAGTTCGGGACAATGGAATAATTCACCCCTCCACTTT.

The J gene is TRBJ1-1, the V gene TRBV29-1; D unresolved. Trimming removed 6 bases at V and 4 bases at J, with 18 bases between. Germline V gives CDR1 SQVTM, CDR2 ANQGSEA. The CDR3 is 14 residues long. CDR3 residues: CSVYRLVRGTEAFF. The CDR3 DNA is TGCAGCGTGTACCGCCTCGTCCGCGGCACTGAAGCTTTCTTT.

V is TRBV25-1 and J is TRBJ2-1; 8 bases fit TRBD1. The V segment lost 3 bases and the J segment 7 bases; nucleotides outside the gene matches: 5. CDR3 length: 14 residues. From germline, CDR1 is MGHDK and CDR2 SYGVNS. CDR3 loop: CASSDLGQANEQFF. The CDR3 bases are TGTGCCAGCAGTGACTTGGGACAGGCTAATGAGCAGTTCTTC.

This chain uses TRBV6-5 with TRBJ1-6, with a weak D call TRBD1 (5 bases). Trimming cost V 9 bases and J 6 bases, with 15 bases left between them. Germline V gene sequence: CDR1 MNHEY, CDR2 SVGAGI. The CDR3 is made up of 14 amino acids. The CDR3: CASARGGPNSPLHF. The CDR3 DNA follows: TGTGCCAGTGCTAGGGGTGGGCCTAATTCACCCCTCCACTTT.

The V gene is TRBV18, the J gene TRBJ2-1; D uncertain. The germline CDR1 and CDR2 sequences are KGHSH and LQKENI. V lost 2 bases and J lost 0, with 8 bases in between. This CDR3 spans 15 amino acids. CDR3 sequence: CASSPKLSSYNEQFF. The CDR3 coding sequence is TGTGCCAGCTCACCAAAACTGAGCTCCTACAATGAGCAGTTCTTC.

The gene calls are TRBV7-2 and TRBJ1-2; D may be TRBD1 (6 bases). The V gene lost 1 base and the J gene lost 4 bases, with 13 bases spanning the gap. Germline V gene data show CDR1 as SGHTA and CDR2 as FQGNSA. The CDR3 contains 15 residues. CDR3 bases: TGTGCCAGCAGCTTAGACGGGGGGCGGGTCTATGGCTACACCTTC. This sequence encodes CASSLDGGRVYGYTF.

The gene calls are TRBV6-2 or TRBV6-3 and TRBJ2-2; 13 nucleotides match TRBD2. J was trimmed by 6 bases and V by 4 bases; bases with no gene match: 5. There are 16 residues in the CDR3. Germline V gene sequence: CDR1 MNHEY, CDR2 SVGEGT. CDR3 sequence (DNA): TGTGCCAGCAGTTCGACGGGACTAGCGGGGCCCGGGGAGCTGTTTTTT. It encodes CASSSTGLAGPGELFF.

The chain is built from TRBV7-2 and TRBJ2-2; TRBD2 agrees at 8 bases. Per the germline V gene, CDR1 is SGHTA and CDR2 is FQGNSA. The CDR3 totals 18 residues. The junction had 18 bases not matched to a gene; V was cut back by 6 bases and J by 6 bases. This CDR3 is CASSWTSFGSGFAGELFF. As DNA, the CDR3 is TGTGCCAGCAGTTGGACTAGCTTCGGGAGTGGGTTCGCCGGGGAGCTGTTTTTT.